The 29 T cell receptor beta chains in this list originate from one sample, sequenced in a study of cytomegalovirus exposure and HLA in healthy donors. The PCR had 60 Vbeta and 13 Jbeta primers. Here immunoSEQ multiplex PCR was the method, and the copy in TCRdb shows in-frame clones only, minus some. The data contain 140,000 to 150,000 clones, about 75% of them singletons. The sample comprised PBMCs. These receptors came from a young man in good health and CMV-seronegative.

The rearrangement joins TRBV30 to TRBJ1-1, with D uncertain. V was clipped by 0 bases and J by 6 bases, with 11 bases between them. Looked up from germline, CDR1 is GTSNPN and CDR2 is SVGIG (reference sequence). The CDR3 has 13 residues. DNA for the CDR3: TGTGCCTGGAGTGTGGGGAGGGTCTCTGAAGCTTTCTTT. Its translation: CAWSVGRVSEAFF.

The V gene is TRBV30, the J gene TRBJ1-6; D perhaps matches TRBD1 (5 bases). V was clipped by 5 bases and J by 14 bases, with 16 bases between them. The germline V gene has CDR1 GTSNPN and CDR2 SVGIG (reference sequence). The CDR3 covers 12 residues. The CDR3 loop is CAWGSDGQTLHF. The CDR3 bases are TGTGCCTGGGGATCTGACGGACAAACCCTCCACTTT. Full variable domain (remainder filled in from reference TRBV30 and TRBJ1-6): SQTIHQWPATLVQPVGSPLSLECTVEGTSNPNLYWYRQAAGRGLQLLFYSVGIGQISSEVPQNLSASRPQDRQFILSSKKLLLSDSGFYLCAWGSDGQTLHFGNGTRLTVT.

The CDR3 DNA sequence: TGTGCCAGCAGTTTTCTCGGGAGTGAAAAACTGTTTTTT. As protein: CASSFLGSEKLFF. The chain joins TRBV28 to TRBJ1-4; D is unclear. The CDR3 loop spans 13 amino acids. Germline V gene sequence: CDR1 MDHEN, CDR2 SYDVKM. Trimming shortened V by 3 bases and J by 7 bases, and 9 bases separated the two germline ends.

The chain combines TRBV6-5 with TRBJ2-2; weak D call: TRBD1 (5 bases). Germline V lookup: CDR1 MNHEY, CDR2 SVGAGI. V lost 3 bases and J 1 base, leaving 12 bases between the germline ends. The CDR3 is made up of 16 amino acids. The CDR3 spells CASSYSQGLNTGELFF. The CDR3 nucleotides are TGTGCCAGCAGTTATTCGCAGGGCCTGAACACCGGGGAGCTGTTTTTT.

The V gene is TRBV28, the J gene TRBJ2-1; D not certain. This CDR3 has 14 amino acids. Germline CDR1 MDHEN, CDR2 SYDVKM. Trimming left V 9 bases short and J 6 bases short, with 18 bases between. The CDR3 protein is CASLANTVPNEQFF. The CDR3 bases are TGTGCCAGTTTAGCAAATACGGTCCCCAATGAGCAGTTCTTC.

V is TRBV28 and J is TRBJ1-2; 9 positions match TRBD1. Germline assignment: CDR1 MDHEN and CDR2 SYDVKM. The CDR3 spans 16 residues. V lost 6 bases to trimming and J lost 6 bases; unmatched junction nucleotides: 14. The CDR3 region has the DNA TGTGCCAGCAGGCAATCCGGGACAGGGTATGGGAATGGCTACACCTTC. It translates to CASRQSGTGYGNGYTF.

V is TRBV5-6 and J is TRBJ2-3; 14 bases align to TRBD2. In germline, CDR1 is SGHDT, CDR2 YYEEEE. The V gene end was trimmed by 6 bases and the J gene end by 2 bases; junction bases not matched to a gene: 5. This CDR3 spans 16 amino acids. The CDR3 DNA reads as TGTGCCAGCACCGTGACTAGCGGGAGGGTCACAGATACGCAGTATTTT. This encodes CASTVTSGRVTDTQYF.

The chain combines TRBV19 with TRBJ2-5, with TRBD2 as a possible D gene (6 bases). Trimming took off 2 bases at V and 5 bases at J, with 12 bases between the two ends. Germline loops: CDR1 LNHDA, CDR2 SQIVND (reference sequence). CDR3 size: 14 residues. The CDR3 here is CASSIHGAGETQYF. The CDR3 region has the DNA TGTGCCAGTAGTATACATGGGGCGGGGGAGACCCAGTACTTC.

The table lists this clone with a few counts. The chain links TRBV19 to TRBJ1-1; tentative D call: TRBD1 (6 bases). The CDR3 loop spans 15 amino acids. V lost 1 base to trimming and J lost 0 bases, with 9 bases between them. Germline V CDR1 and CDR2: LNHDA, SQIVND (reference sequence). CDR3 residues: CASSIVQGLNTEAFF. The CDR3 coding sequence is TGTGCCAGTAGTATAGTTCAGGGGTTGAACACTGAAGCTTTCTTT.

The rearrangement links TRBV9 to TRBJ2-7, with D perhaps matching TRBD1 (5 bases). Germline V gene lookup returns CDR1 SGDLS and CDR2 YYNGEE. CDR3 length: 15 amino acids. Trimming took off 0 bases at V and 4 bases at J, with 14 bases between the two ends. DNA of the CDR3: TGTGCCAGCAGCGTAGGTGGGGCCCTTGGATACGAGCAGTACTTC. Protein: CASSVGGALGYEQYF.

The J gene is TRBJ1-6, the V gene TRBV27; D perhaps matches TRBD1 (6 bases). Between the trimmed V and J ends, which lost 5 bases and 6 bases, there was a span of 11 bases. The germline V gene encodes CDR1 MNHEY and CDR2 SMNVEV (reference sequence). The CDR3 is 14 residues long. The CDR3: CASSHRDRNSPLHF. CDR3 in DNA: TGTGCCAGCAGTCACAGGGATCGTAATTCACCCCTCCACTTT.

The rearrangement links TRBV5-1 to TRBJ2-1; no clear D gene. V was clipped by 4 bases and J by 1 base, with 15 bases between them. Germline V gene data show CDR1 as SGHRS and CDR2 as YFSETQ. The CDR3 consists of 16 residues. CDR3 nucleotides: TGCGCCAGCAGCCCGACGGGTAGCCTTTCCTACAATGAGCAGTTCTTC. Protein sequence: CASSPTGSLSYNEQFF.

The chain has TRBV7-9 and TRBJ1-4; TRBD1 agrees at 8 bases. Germline CDR1 is SEHNR and CDR2 is FQNEAQ (reference sequence). This CDR3 has 13 amino acids. The V segment lost 4 bases and the J segment 8 bases; nucleotides outside the gene matches: 3. The CDR3 sequence: CASSSGGGEKLFF. In nucleotides, the CDR3 is TGTGCCAGCAGCTCAGGGGGCGGCGAAAAACTGTTTTTT. The full variable domain, completed using reference TRBV7-9 and TRBJ1-4, is DTGVSQNPRHKITKRGQNVTFRCDPISEHNRLYWYRQTLGQGPEFLTYFQNEAQLEKSRLLSDRFSAERPKGSFSTLEIQRTEQGDSAMYLCASSSGGGEKLFFGSGTQLSVL.

V is TRBV6-1 and J is TRBJ2-7; TRBD1 matches at 8 bases. After removal of 5 bases from V and 2 bases from J, the junction contained 5 bases not matched to a gene. This CDR3 has 14 residues. In germline, CDR1 is MNHNS, CDR2 SASEGT. The CDR3 region is CASSSQGVTYEQYF. Here the CDR3 DNA reads TGTGCCAGCAGTTCACAGGGGGTCACCTACGAGCAGTACTTC.

This clone was detected only once. V gene TRBV18 combines with J gene TRBJ1-1; perhaps TRBD1 as D (5 bases). The V end lost 4 bases, the J end lost 1 base, and 10 bases lay between the germline ends. The CDR3 is 14 residues long. Germline values: CDR1 KGHSH, CDR2 LQKENI. The DNA of the CDR3 is TGTGCCAGCTCACAGGACATTTCGAACACTGAAGCTTTCTTT. This translates into CASSQDISNTEAFF.

V is TRBV29-1 and J is TRBJ1-4; 8 bases fit TRBD1. CDR3 length: 13 amino acids. CDR1 and CDR2 (germline): SQVTM, ANQGSEA. With V trimmed by 7 bases and J by 7 bases, 8 bases remained unmatched. The DNA for the CDR3 is TGCAGCGGCTTAGACAGGGGTCTTGAAAAACTGTTTTTT. Protein product: CSGLDRGLEKLFF.

This chain uses TRBV11-2 with TRBJ2-5, with D perhaps TRBD2 (5 bases). V shed 4 bases and J shed 5 bases, with 17 bases lying between them. CDR3 size: 15 residues. Germline assignment: CDR1 SGHAT and CDR2 FQNNGV. Here the CDR3 reads CASSWPNLARETQYF. The CDR3 DNA follows: TGTGCCAGCAGCTGGCCCAATCTAGCCCGGGAGACCCAGTACTTC.

This clone has a handful of counts. V usage is TRBV27 and J usage is TRBJ2-2; a weak D match, TRBD2 (7 bases). Germline CDR1 is MNHEY and CDR2 is SMNVEV (reference sequence). The CDR3 contains 13 residues. Trimming took 6 bases from V and 3 from J, leaving 8 bases between them. In nucleotides, the CDR3 is TGTGCCAGCAGCGGGGGGCACACCGGGGAGCTGTTTTTT. This sequence encodes CASSGGHTGELFF.

The gene calls are TRBV7-9 and TRBJ2-3; 9 bases are shared with TRBD2. The CDR3 loop spans 16 amino acids. The J segment lost 2 bases and the V segment lost 4 bases, leaving 7 bases of the junction unmatched. Germline assignment: CDR1 SEHNR and CDR2 FQNEAQ (reference sequence). Here the CDR3 reads CASSSLAGELTDTQYF. DNA for the CDR3: TGTGCCAGCAGCTCTTTAGCGGGGGAGCTCACAGATACGCAGTATTTT.

The chain uses TRBV10-3 and TRBJ2-5, with 8 bases identical to TRBD2. The CDR3 is made up of 14 amino acids. With 2 bases clipped from V and 9 bases from J, the junction kept 8 bases outside the gene matches. The germline V gene has CDR1 ENHRY and CDR2 SYGVKD. The CDR3 loop is CAISEPSRGGAQYF. The CDR3 nucleotides read TGTGCCATCAGTGAGCCAAGCCGGGGGGGGGCCCAGTACTTC.

V is TRBV9 and J is TRBJ1-1, with D uncertain. In germline, CDR1 is SGDLS, CDR2 YYNGEE. Trimming left V 0 bases short and J 4 bases short, with 10 bases between. The CDR3 sequence is 14 residues long. The CDR3 loop is CASSVEGRVTEAFF. The CDR3 region has the DNA TGTGCCAGCAGCGTAGAAGGCCGGGTCACTGAAGCTTTCTTT.

The chain recombines TRBV11-2 with TRBJ2-3; D is uncertain. V lost 4 bases, J lost 2 bases, and 16 bases lay in between. The CDR3 extends over 16 amino acids. Germline V gives CDR1 SGHAT, CDR2 FQNNGV. The CDR3 nucleotides read TGTGCCAGCAGCTGGAGTACCGGTTATTCCACAGATACGCAGTATTTT. Amino acids: CASSWSTGYSTDTQYF.

V gene TRBV5-1 combines with J gene TRBJ2-3, with unresolved D. With 4 bases removed from V and 5 bases from J, the gap between germline ends came to 20 bases. Germline-derived CDR1 and CDR2 are SGHRS and YFSETQ. This CDR3 has 16 residues. The CDR3 nucleotides are TGCGCCAGCAGCCTTAACGACCCCCCCAGAGGAGATACGCAGTATTTT. Encoded protein: CASSLNDPPRGDTQYF.

The V and J genes are TRBV7-8 and TRBJ2-7, with D hard to call. Germline values: CDR1 SGHVS, CDR2 FQNEAQ. Trimming took off 1 base at V and 6 bases at J, with 10 bases between the two ends. This CDR3 region has 13 residues. The CDR3 loop is CASSLGERGEQYF. CDR3 in DNA: TGTGCCAGCAGCTTAGGAGAACGCGGCGAGCAGTACTTC.

This CDR3 is CASSRTDIYGYTF. Here the CDR3 DNA reads TGTGCCAGCAGCCGGACGGACATTTATGGCTACACCTTC. This chain connects TRBV11-2 to TRBJ1-2, with D maybe TRBD1 (5 bases). This CDR3 comprises 13 residues. V lost 5 bases and J 5 bases, leaving 12 bases between the germline ends. Germline CDR1 reads SGHAT; CDR2 reads FQNNGV.

Written as DNA, the CDR3 is TGTGCCAGCAGTTTCATCCAGCGACAGGGAGTCGCGGGCGCTGAAGCTTTCTTT. Amino acids: CASSFIQRQGVAGAEAFF. The chain combines TRBV28 with TRBJ1-1; 7 nucleotides line up with TRBD1. Germline V lookup: CDR1 MDHEN, CDR2 SYDVKM. J gave up 6 bases and V 3 bases, and 19 bases lay outside the gene matches. This CDR3 has 18 residues.

The V call is TRBV4-2, the J call TRBJ1-5; maybe TRBD1 (5 bases). CDR1 is LGHNA, CDR2 YNFKEQ, per germline. The CDR3 covers 14 residues. Trimming took 8 bases from V and 2 from J, leaving 13 bases between them. CDR3 in amino acids: CASGTYTGNQPQHF. CDR3 DNA sequence: TGTGCCAGCGGGACTTACACTGGCAATCAGCCCCAGCATTTT.

This clone occurred a few times. The chain recombines TRBV7-2 with TRBJ2-1; D possibly corresponds to TRBD2 (5 bases). The V end was cut by 5 bases, the J end by 9 bases, with 14 bases between. From germline, CDR1 is SGHTA and CDR2 FQGNSA. The CDR3 spans 13 residues. This CDR3 reads CASSPPTRGEQFF. The CDR3 coding sequence is TGTGCCAGCAGCCCCCCTACCCGGGGTGAGCAGTTCTTC.

The chain is built from TRBV27 and TRBJ2-1; tentative D call: TRBD2 (5 bases). Trimming left V 6 bases short and J 9 bases short, with 12 bases between. Per germline, CDR1 MNHEY and CDR2 SMNVEV (reference sequence). The CDR3 length is 12 residues. Here the CDR3 reads CASRGGRVEQFF. In DNA form, the CDR3 reads TGTGCCAGCAGAGGAGGAAGGGTTGAGCAGTTCTTC.